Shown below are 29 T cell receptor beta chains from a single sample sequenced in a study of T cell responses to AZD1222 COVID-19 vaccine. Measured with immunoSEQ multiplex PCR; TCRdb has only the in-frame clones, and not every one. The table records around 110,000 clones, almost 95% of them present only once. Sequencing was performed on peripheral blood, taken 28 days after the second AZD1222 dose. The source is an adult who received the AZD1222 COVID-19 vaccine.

The CDR3: CASSLGLAGENTYEQYF. CDR3 nucleotides: TGTGCCAGCAGTTTGGGACTAGCGGGAGAGAATACCTACGAGCAGTACTTC. The J gene is TRBJ2-7, the V gene TRBV27; TRBD2 agrees at 14 bases. This CDR3 contains 17 residues. Germline values: CDR1 MNHEY, CDR2 SMNVEV (reference sequence). Unmatched junction bases numbered 6, after V lost 3 bases and J lost 2 bases.

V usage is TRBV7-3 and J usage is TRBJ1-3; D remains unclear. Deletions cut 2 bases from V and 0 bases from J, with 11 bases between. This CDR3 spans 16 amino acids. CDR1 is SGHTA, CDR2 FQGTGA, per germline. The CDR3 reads CASSLYGVSSGNTIYF. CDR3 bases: TGTGCCAGCAGCTTATACGGGGTGTCCTCTGGAAACACCATATATTTT. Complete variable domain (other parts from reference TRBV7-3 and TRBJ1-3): GAGVSQTPSNKVTEKGKYVELRCDPISGHTALYWYRQSLGQGPEFLIYFQGTGAADDSGLPNDRFFAVRPEGSVSTLKIQRTERGDSAVYLCASSLYGVSSGNTIYFGEGSWLTVV.

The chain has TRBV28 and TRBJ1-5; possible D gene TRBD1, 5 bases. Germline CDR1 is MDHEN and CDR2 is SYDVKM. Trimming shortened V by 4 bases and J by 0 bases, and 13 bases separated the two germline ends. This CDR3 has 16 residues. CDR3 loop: CASSYPGTDSNQPQHF. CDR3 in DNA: TGTGCCAGCAGTTATCCAGGGACGGATAGCAATCAGCCCCAGCATTTT.

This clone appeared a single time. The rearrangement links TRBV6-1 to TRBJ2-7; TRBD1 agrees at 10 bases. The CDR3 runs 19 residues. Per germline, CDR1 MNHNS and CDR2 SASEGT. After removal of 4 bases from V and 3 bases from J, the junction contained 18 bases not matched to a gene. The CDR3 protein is CASSGRQGALGLGVYEQYF. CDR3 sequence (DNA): TGTGCCAGCAGTGGAAGACAGGGGGCGCTTGGCTTAGGGGTCTACGAGCAGTACTTC.

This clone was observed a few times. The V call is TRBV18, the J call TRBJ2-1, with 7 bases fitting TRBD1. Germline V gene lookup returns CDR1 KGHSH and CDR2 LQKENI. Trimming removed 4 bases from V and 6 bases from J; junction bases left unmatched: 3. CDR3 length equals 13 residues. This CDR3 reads CASSLNRGNEQFF. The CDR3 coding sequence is TGTGCCAGCTCACTTAACAGGGGCAATGAGCAGTTCTTC.

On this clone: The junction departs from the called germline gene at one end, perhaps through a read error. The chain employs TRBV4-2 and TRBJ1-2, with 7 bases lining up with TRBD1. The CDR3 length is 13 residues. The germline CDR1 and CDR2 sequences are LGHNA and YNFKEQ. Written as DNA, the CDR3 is TGTGCCAGCAGCGAAGACAGGGACTATGGCTACACCTTC. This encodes CASSEDRDYGYTF.

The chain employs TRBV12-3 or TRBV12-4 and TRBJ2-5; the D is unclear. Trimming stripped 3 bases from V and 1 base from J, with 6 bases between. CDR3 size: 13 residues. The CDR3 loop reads CASSFPVQETQYF. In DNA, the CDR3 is TGTGCCAGCAGTTTTCCAGTCCAAGAGACCCAGTACTTC.

The CDR3 region is CASGQVFEAFF. The CDR3 nucleotides are TGTGCCAGCGGGCAGGTGTTTGAAGCTTTCTTT. V is TRBV2 and J is TRBJ1-1; D is uncertain. CDR1 and CDR2 (germline): SNHLY, FYNNEI. The CDR3 totals 11 residues. V was clipped by 8 bases and J by 7 bases, with 11 bases between them.

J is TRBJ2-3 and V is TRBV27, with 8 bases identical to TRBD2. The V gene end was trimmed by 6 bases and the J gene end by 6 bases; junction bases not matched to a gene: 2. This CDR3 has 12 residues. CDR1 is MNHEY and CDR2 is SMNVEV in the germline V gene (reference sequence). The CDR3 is CASRTSEDTQYF. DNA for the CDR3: TGTGCCAGCAGGACTAGCGAGGATACGCAGTATTTT.

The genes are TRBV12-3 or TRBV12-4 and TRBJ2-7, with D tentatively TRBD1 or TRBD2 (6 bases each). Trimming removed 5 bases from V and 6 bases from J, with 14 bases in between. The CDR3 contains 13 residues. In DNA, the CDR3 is TGTGCCAGCAGTCGCCAAGGGGGAGGCGAGCAGTACTTC. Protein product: CASSRQGGGEQYF.

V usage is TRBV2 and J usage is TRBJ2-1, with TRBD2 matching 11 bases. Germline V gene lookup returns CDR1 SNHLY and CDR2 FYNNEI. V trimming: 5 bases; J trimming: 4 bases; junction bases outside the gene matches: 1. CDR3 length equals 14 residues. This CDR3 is CASSRLAGYNEQFF. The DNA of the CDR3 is TGTGCCAGCAGTCGACTAGCGGGGTACAATGAGCAGTTCTTC.

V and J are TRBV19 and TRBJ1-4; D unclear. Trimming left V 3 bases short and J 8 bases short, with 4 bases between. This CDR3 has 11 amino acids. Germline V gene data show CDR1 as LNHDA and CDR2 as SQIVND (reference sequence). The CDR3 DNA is TGTGCCAGTAGTATGGAGGAAAAACTGTTTTTT. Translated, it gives CASSMEEKLFF.

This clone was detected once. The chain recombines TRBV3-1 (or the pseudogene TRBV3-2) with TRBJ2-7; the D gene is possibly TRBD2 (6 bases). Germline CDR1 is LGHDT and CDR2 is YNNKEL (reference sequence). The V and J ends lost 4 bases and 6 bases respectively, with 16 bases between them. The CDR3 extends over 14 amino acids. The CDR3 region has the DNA TGTGCCAGCAGCCCAGGACTAAGAACCCTCGAGCAGTACTTC. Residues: CASSPGLRTLEQYF.

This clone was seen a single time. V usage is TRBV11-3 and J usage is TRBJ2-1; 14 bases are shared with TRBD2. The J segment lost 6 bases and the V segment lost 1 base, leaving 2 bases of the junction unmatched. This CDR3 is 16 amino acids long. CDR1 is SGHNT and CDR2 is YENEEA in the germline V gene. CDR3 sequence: CASSLGGLAGVNEQFF. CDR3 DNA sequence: TGTGCCAGCAGCTTAGGGGGACTAGCGGGAGTCAATGAGCAGTTCTTC.

CDR3 in amino acids: CASSFDSKPSGSSYEQYF. CDR3 nucleotides: TGTGCCAGCAGTTTTGACTCGAAACCTAGCGGGAGCTCCTACGAGCAGTACTTC. The rearrangement uses TRBV21-1 and TRBJ2-7; TRBD2 was called by the table and not checked on the DNA. TRBV21-1 is reported as a pseudogene. The CDR3 covers 18 residues.

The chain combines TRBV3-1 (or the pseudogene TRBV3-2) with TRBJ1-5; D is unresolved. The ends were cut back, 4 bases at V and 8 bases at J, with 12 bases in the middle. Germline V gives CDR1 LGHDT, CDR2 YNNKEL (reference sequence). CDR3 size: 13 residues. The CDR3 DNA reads TGTGCCAGCAGCCCGTGGACCCGGGAGCCCCAGCATTTT. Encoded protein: CASSPWTREPQHF.

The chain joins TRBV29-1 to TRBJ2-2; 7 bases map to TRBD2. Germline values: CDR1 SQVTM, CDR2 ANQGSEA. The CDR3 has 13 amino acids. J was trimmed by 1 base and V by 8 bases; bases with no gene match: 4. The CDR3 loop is CSSSGMNTGELFF. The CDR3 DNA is TGCAGCTCTAGCGGAATGAACACCGGGGAGCTGTTTTTT.

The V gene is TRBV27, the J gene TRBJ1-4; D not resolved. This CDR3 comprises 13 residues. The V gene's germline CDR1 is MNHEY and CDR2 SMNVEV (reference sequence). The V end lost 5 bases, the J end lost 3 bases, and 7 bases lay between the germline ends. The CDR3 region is CASSMAPNEKLFF. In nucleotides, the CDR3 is TGTGCCAGCAGTATGGCTCCTAATGAAAAACTGTTTTTT.

CDR3 DNA: TGTGCCAGCAGTTACGGGGGCAAGCAGTACTTC. Its translation is CASSYGGKQYF. The V gene is TRBV6-5, the J gene TRBJ2-7, with TRBD1 as a possible D gene (6 bases). The ends were cut back, 2 bases at V and 8 bases at J, with 7 bases in the middle. CDR3 length equals 11 residues. Germline V gene sequence: CDR1 MNHEY, CDR2 SVGAGI.

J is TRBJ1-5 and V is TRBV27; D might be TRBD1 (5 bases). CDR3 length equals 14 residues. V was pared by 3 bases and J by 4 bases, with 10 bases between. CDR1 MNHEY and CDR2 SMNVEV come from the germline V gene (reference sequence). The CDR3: CASSFGGVNQPQHF. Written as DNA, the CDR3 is TGTGCCAGCAGTTTTGGGGGAGTAAATCAGCCCCAGCATTTT.

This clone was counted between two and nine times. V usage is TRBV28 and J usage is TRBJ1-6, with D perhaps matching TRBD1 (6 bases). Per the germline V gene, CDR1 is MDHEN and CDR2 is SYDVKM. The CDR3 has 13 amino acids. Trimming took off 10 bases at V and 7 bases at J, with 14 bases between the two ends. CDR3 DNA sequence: TGTGCCAACCAACAGGGCCCAAATTCACCCCTCCACTTT. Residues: CANQQGPNSPLHF.

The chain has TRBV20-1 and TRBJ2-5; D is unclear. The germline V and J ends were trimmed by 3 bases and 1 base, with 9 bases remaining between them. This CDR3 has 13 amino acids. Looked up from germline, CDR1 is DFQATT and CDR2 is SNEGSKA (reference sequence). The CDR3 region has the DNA TGCAGTGCTAGTGACGGGCCCCAAGAGACCCAGTACTTC. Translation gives CSASDGPQETQYF.

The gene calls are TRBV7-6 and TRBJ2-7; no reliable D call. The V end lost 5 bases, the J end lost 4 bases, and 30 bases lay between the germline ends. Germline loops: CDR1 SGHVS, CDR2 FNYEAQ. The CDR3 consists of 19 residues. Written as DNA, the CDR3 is TGTGCCAGCAGCCAAACCGCAAAAACTGGAGCTTTATCTTTGTACGAGCAGTACTTC. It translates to CASSQTAKTGALSLYEQYF.

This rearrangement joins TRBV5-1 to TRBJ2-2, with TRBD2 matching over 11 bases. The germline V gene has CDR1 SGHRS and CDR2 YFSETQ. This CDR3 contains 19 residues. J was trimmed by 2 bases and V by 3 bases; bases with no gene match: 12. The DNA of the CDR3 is TGCGCCAGCAGCTGGTGGGGCCTAGCGGGAGGCCCCAACACCGGGGAGCTGTTTTTT. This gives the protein CASSWWGLAGGPNTGELFF.

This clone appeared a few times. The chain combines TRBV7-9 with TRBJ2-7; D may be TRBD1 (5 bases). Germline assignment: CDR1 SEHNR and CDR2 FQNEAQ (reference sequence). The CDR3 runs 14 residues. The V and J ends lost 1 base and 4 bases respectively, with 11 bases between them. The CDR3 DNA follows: TGTGCCAGCAGCTTAGTAGTCCAGGGTTACGAGCAGTACTTC. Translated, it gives CASSLVVQGYEQYF.

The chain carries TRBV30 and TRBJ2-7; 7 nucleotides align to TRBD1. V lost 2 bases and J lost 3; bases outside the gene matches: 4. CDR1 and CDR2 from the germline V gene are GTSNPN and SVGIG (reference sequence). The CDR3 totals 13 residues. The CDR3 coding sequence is TGTGCCTGGAGTTTAGGGGGCTTCTACGAGCAGTACTTC. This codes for CAWSLGGFYEQYF. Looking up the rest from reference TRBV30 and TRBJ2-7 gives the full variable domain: SQTIHQWPATLVQPVGSPLSLECTVEGTSNPNLYWYRQAAGRGLQLLFYSVGIGQISSEVPQNLSASRPQDRQFILSSKKLLLSDSGFYLCAWSLGGFYEQYFGPGTRLTVT.

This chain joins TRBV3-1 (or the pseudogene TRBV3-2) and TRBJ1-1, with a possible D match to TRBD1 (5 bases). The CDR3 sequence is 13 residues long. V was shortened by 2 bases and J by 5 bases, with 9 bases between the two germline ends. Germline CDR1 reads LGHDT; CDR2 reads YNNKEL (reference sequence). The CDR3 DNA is TGTGCCAGCAGCCAAATGGGGGGGACTGAAGCTTTCTTT. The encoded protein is CASSQMGGTEAFF.

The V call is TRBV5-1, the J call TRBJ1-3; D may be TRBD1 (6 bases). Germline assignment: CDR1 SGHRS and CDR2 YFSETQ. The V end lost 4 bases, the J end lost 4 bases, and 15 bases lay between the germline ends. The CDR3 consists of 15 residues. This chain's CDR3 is CASSPTGLEGNTIYF. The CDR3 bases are TGCGCCAGCAGCCCAACAGGGTTGGAAGGAAACACCATATATTTT. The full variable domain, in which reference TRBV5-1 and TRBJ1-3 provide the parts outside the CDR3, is KAGVTQTPRYLIKTRGQQVTLSCSPISGHRSVSWYQQTPGQGLQFLFEYFSETQRNKGNFPGRFSGRQFSNSRSEMNVSTLELGDSALYLCASSPTGLEGNTIYFGEGSWLTVV.

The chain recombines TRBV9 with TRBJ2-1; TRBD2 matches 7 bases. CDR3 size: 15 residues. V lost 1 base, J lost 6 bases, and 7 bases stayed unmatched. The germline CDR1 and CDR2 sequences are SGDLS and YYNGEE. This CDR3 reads CASSVSSGPGNEQFF. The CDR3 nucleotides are TGTGCCAGCAGCGTATCTAGCGGACCCGGCAATGAGCAGTTCTTC.